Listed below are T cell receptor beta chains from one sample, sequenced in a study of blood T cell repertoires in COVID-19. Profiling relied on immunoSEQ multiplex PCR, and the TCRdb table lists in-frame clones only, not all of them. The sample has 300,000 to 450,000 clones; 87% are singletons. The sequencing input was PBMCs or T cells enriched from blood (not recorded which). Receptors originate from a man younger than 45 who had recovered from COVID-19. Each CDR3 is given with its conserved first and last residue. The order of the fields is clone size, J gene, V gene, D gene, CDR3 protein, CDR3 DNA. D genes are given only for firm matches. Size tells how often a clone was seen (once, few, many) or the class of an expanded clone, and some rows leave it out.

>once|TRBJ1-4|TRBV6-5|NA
CASSQMSVPGGELFF
TGTGCCAGCAGCCAGATGTCGGTCCCCGGGGGAGAACTGTTTTTT
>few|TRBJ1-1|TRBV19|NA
CASSSDRNKAEAFF
TGTGCCAGTAGTTCTGACAGGAATAAAGCTGAAGCTTTCTTT
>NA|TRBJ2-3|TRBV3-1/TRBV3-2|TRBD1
CASSHRPGTGGDTQYF
TGTGCCAGCAGCCATCGCCCGGGGACAGGGGGAGATACGCAGTATTTT
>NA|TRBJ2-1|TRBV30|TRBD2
CAWSEGLAGVGEQFF
TGTGCCTGGAGCGAGGGACTAGCGGGGGTCGGAGAGCAGTTCTTC
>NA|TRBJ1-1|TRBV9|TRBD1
CASSVGRGQMNTEAFF
TGTGCCAGCAGCGTAGGGCGGGGACAGATGAACACTGAAGCTTTCTTT
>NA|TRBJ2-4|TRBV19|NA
CASSIAPTRNIQYF
TGTGCCAGTAGTATAGCCCCAACTAGAAACATTCAGTACTTC
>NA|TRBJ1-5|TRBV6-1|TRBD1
CASSGIQGAGLNQPQHF
TGTGCCAGCAGTGGCATACAGGGGGCAGGACTCAATCAGCCCCAGCATTTT
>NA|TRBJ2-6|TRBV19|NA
CASRIQGAGANVLTF
TGTGCCAGTAGGATTCAGGGTGCTGGGGCCAACGTCCTGACTTTC
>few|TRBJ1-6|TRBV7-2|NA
CASTSRLSYNSPLHF
TGTGCCAGCACCTCCAGACTCTCCTATAATTCACCCCTCCACTTT
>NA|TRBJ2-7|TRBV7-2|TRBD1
CASRTGTGEYEQYF
TGTGCCAGCAGAACCGGGACAGGGGAGTACGAGCAGTACTTC
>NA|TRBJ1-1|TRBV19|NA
CASSYDRANTEAFF
TGTGCCAGTAGCTATGACAGAGCGAACACTGAAGCTTTCTTT
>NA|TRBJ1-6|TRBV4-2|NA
CASSQEFAGIHSPLHF
TGTGCCAGCAGCCAAGAGTTTGCGGGGATTCATTCACCCCTCCACTTT
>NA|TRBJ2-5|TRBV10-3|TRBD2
CAIRGGGLGETQYF
TGTGCCATCAGGGGCGGGGGACTGGGGGAGACCCAGTACTTC
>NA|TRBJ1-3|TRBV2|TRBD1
CASSPDRVDPGDTIYF
TGTGCCAGCAGTCCTGACAGGGTGGACCCTGGGGACACCATATATTTT
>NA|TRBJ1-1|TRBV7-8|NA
CASSLARGEAFF
TGTGCCAGCAGCCTTGCCCGGGGAGAAGCTTTCTTT
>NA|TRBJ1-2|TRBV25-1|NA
CASSSYGGSRGYTF
TGTGCCAGCAGTTCCTACGGGGGTTCGCGGGGCTACACCTTC
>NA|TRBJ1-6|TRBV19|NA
CASSPGHSNSPLHF
TGTGCCAGTAGTCCGGGACATAGTAATTCACCCCTCCACTTT
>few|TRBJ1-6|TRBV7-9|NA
CASSLGGRGNSPLHF
TGTGCCAGCAGCTTAGGCGGGAGAGGCAATTCACCCCTCCACTTT
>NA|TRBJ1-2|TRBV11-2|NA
CASSLVVYGDPYGYTF
TGTGCCAGCAGCTTAGTAGTATACGGGGATCCCTATGGCTACACCTTC
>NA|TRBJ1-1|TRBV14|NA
CASSQDTNSAATEAFF
TGTGCCAGCAGCCAAGACACCAACTCAGCGGCCACTGAAGCTTTCTTT
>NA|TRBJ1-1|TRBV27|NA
CASKLNTEAFF
TGTGCCAGCAAGCTTAACACTGAAGCTTTCTTT
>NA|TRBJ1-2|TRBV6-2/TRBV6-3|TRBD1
CASSYSYWDRGEGYGYTF
TGTGCCAGCAGTTACTCGTATTGGGACAGGGGAGAGGGCTATGGCTACACCTTC
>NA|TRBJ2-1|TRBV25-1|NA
CASSPGLSYNEQFF
TGTGCCAGCAGTCCGGGACTCTCCTACAATGAGCAGTTCTTC
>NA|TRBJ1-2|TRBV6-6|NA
CASSSGSNYGYTF
TGTGCCAGCAGTTCGGGAAGTAACTATGGCTACACCTTC
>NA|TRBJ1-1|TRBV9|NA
CASSVVRDTEAFF
TGTGCCAGCAGCGTAGTTCGGGACACTGAAGCTTTCTTT
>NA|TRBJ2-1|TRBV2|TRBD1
CASSKDRGAYNEQFF
TGTGCCAGCAGTAAAGACAGGGGAGCTTACAATGAGCAGTTCTTC
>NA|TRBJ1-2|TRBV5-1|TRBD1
CASSFDRADYGYTF
TGCGCCAGCAGCTTCGACAGGGCGGACTATGGCTACACCTTC
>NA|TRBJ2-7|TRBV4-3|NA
CASSQGRTGGLEQYF
TGCGCCAGCAGCCAAGGACGAACCGGCGGGCTGGAGCAGTACTTC
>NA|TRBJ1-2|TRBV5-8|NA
CASSPNQGLGGYTF
TGTGCCAGCAGCCCGAACCAGGGCCTGGGAGGCTACACCTTC
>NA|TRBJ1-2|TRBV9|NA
CASSETGVRYGYTF
TGTGCCAGCAGTGAGACGGGTGTGCGCTATGGCTACACCTTC
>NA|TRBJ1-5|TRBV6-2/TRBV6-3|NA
CASSYEEGPQPQHF
TGTGCCAGCAGTTACGAGGAGGGGCCGCAGCCCCAGCATTTT
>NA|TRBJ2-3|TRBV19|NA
CASSIDLGRAGDTQYF
TGTGCCAGTAGTATAGATCTAGGCAGGGCTGGAGATACGCAGTATTTT
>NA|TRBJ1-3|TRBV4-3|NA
CASSQSAPSSGSGNTIYF
TGCGCCAGCAGCCAATCGGCGCCCTCCTCGGGCTCTGGAAACACCATATATTTT
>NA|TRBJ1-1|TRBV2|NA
CASSDLQGTEAFF
TGTGCCAGCAGTGATCTACAGGGCACTGAAGCTTTCTTT
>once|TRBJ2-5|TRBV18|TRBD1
CASSPGQGQNQGETQYF
TGTGCCAGCTCTCCGGGACAGGGTCAAAATCAGGGGGAGACCCAGTACTTC
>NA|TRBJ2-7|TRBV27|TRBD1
CASSSDRGLTYEQYF
TGTGCCAGCAGTTCGGACAGGGGGCTAACATACGAGCAGTACTTC
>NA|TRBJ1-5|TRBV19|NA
CASDSNSNQPQHF
TGTGCCTCCGACAGTAATAGCAATCAGCCCCAGCATTTT
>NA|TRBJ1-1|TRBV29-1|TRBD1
CKWTGALDTEAFF
TGCAAATGGACAGGGGCGTTGGACACTGAAGCTTTCTTT
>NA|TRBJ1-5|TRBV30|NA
CAWSGQGDQPQHF
TGTGCCTGGAGTGGGCAGGGTGATCAGCCCCAGCATTTT
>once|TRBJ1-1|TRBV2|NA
CASTKGGAGATEAFF
TGTGCCAGCACCAAGGGGGGGGCAGGTGCCACTGAAGCTTTCTTT
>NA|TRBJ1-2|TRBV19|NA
CASSEAPNYGYTF
TGTGCCAGTAGTGAGGCCCCTAACTATGGCTACACCTTC
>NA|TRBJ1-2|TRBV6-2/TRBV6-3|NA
CASSDGANYGYTF
TGTGCCAGCAGTGACGGAGCTAACTATGGCTACACCTTC